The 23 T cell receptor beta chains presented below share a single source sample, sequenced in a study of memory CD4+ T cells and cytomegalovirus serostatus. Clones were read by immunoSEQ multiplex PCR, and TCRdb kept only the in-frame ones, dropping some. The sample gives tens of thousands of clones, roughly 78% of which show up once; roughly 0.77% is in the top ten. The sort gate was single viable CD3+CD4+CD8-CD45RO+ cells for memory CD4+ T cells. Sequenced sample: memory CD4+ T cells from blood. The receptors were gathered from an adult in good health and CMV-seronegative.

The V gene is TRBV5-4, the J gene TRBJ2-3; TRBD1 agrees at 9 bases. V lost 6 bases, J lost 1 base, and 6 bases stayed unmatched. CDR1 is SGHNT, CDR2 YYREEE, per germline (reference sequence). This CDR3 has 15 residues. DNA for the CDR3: TGTGCCAGCACCCGGGACAGGGATCGCACAGATACGCAGTATTTT. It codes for CASTRDRDRTDTQYF.

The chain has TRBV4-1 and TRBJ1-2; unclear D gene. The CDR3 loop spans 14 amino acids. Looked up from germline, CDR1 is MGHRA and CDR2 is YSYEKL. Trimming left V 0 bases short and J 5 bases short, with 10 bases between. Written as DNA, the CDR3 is TGCGCCAGCAGCCAAGATGACGGAGTTTATGGCTACACCTTC. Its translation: CASSQDDGVYGYTF.

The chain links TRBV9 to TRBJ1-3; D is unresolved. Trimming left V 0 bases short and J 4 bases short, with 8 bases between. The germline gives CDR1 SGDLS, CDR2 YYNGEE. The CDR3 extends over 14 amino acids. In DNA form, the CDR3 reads TGTGCCAGCAGCGTAGTTGCATCCGGAAACACCATATATTTT. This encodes CASSVVASGNTIYF.

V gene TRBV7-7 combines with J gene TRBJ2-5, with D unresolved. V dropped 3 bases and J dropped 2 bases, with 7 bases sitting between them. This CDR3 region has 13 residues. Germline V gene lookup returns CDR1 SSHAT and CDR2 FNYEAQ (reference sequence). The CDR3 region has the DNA TGTGCCAGCAGCTTGCGGCCGCAAGAGACCCAGTACTTC. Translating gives CASSLRPQETQYF.

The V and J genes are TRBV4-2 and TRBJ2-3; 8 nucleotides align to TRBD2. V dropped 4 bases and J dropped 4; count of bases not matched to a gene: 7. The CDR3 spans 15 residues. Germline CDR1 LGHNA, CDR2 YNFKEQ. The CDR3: CASSRTGGAPDTQYF. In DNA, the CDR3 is TGTGCCAGCAGCCGTACGGGGGGGGCACCAGATACGCAGTATTTT.

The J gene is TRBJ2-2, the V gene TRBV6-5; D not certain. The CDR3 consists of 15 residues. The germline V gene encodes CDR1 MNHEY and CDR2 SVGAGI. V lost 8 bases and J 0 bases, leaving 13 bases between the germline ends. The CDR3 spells CASSRQPSNTGELFF. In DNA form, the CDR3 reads TGTGCCAGCTCTAGGCAGCCTTCGAACACCGGGGAGCTGTTTTTT.

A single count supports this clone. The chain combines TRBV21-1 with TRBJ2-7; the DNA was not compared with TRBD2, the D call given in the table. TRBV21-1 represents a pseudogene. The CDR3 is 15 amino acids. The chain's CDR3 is CASRPGGYCPYEQYF. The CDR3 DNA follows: TGTGCCAGCAGACCCGGGGGGTACTGCCCCTACGAGCAGTACTTC.

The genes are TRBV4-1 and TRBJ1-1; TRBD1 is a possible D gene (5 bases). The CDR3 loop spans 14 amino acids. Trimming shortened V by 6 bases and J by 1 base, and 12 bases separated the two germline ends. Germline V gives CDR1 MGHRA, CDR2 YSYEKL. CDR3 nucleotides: TGCGCCAGCAGGGGGACTCTCAAGAACACTGAAGCTTTCTTT. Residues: CASRGTLKNTEAFF.

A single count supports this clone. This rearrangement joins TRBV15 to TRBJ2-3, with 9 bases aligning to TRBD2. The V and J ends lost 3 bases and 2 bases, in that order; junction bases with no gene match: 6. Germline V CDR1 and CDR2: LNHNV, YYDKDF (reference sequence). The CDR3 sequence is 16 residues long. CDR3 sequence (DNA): TGTGCCACCAGCAGGTCCTCTAGCGGGGCCACAGATACGCAGTATTTT. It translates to CATSRSSSGATDTQYF.

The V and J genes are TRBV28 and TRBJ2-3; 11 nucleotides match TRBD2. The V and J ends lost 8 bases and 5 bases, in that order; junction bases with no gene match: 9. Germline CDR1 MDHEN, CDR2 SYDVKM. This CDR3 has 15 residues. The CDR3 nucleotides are TGTGCCAGCGGACGAATAGCGGGGGGGCTAGATACGCAGTATTTT. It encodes CASGRIAGGLDTQYF. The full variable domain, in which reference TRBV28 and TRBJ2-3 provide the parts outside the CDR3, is DVKVTQSSRYLVKRTGEKVFLECVQDMDHENMFWYRQDPGLGLRLIYFSYDVKMKEKGDIPEGYSVSREKKERFSLILESASTNQTSMYLCASGRIAGGLDTQYFGPGTRLTVL.

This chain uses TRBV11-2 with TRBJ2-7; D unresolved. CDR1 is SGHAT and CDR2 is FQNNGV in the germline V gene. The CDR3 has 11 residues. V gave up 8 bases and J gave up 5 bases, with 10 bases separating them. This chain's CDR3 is CASSPVDEQYF. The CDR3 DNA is TGTGCCAGCTCCCCGGTGGACGAGCAGTACTTC.

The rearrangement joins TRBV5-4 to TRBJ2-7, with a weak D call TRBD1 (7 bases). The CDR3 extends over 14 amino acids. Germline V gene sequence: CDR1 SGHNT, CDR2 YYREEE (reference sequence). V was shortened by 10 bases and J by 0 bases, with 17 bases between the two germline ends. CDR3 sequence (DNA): TGTGCCGGACTACAGGGGCCGTTCTCCTACGAGCAGTACTTC. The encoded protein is CAGLQGPFSYEQYF.

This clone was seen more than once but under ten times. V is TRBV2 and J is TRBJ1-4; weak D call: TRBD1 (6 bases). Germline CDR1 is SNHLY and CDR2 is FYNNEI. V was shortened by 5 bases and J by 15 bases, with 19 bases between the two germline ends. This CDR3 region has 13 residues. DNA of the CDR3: TGTGCCAGCAGTCCCATCCGGGGCCCAGGGGTGTTTTTT. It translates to CASSPIRGPGVFF.

In DNA, the CDR3 is TGTGCCAGCAGCGTAGAAGGGGATAATTCACCCCTCCACTTT. Translated: CASSVEGDNSPLHF. This chain uses TRBV9 with TRBJ1-6; possible D gene TRBD1, 5 bases. This CDR3 spans 14 amino acids. Germline CDR1 and CDR2: SGDLS and YYNGEE. The germline V and J ends were trimmed by 0 bases and 5 bases, with 6 bases remaining between them.

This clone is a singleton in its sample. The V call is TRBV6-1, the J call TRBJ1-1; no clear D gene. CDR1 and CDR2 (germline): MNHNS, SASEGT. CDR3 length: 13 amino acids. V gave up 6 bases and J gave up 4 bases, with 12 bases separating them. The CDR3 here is CASRGLQSTEAFF. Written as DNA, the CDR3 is TGTGCCAGCAGAGGACTGCAAAGCACTGAAGCTTTCTTT.

CDR3 nucleotides: TGCAGCGTTATGGCGGAAGAGACCCAGTACTTC. This translates into CSVMAEETQYF. The rearrangement joins TRBV29-1 to TRBJ2-5, with D uncertain. Germline V gene lookup returns CDR1 SQVTM and CDR2 ANQGSEA. This CDR3 spans 11 amino acids. Trimming cost V 5 bases and J 3 bases, with 7 bases left between them. Filled out from reference TRBV29-1 and TRBJ2-5, the complete variable domain reads SAVISQKPSRDICQRGTSLTIQCQVDSQVTMMFWYRQQPGQSLTLIATANQGSEATYESGFVIDKFPISRPNLTFSTLTVSNMSPEDSSIYLCSVMAEETQYFGPGTRLLVL.

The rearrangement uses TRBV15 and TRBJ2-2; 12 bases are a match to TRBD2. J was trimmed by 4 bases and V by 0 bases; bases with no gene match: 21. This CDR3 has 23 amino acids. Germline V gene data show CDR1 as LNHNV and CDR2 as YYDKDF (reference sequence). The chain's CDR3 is CATSRERGRAGLAGSRGTGELFF. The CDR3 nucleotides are TGTGCCACCAGCAGAGAGAGAGGGCGGGCAGGACTAGCGGGGTCGCGGGGCACCGGGGAGCTGTTTTTT.

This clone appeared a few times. CDR3 loop: CASSDDSYYNSPLHF. The CDR3 DNA is TGTGCCAGCAGCGATGACAGTTACTATAATTCACCCCTCCACTTT. The V call is TRBV2, the J call TRBJ1-6; weak D call: TRBD1 (5 bases). This CDR3 has 15 residues. V was cut by 6 bases and J by 3 bases, with 12 bases left in between. Germline CDR1 SNHLY, CDR2 FYNNEI.

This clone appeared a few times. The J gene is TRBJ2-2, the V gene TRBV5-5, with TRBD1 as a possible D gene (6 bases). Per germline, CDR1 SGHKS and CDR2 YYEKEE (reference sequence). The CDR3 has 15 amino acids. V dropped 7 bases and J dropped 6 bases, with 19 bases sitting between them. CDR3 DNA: TGTGCCAGCGAGACCCAGGGGATGAAATCCGGGGAGCTGTTTTTT. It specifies CASETQGMKSGELFF.

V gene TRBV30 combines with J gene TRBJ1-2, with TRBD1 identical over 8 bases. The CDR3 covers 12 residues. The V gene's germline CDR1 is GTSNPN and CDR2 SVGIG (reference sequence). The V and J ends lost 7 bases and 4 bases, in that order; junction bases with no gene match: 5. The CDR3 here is CASGQAFYGYTF. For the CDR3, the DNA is TGTGCCTCGGGACAGGCCTTCTATGGCTACACCTTC.

CDR3 sequence (DNA): TGTGCCAGCGGAGGGGGACAGAGCACAGATACGCAGTATTTT. It encodes CASGGGQSTDTQYF. This rearrangement joins TRBV9 to TRBJ2-3; D is possibly TRBD1 (7 bases). V lost 7 bases and J 0 bases, leaving 12 bases between the germline ends. The CDR3 totals 14 residues. Looked up from germline, CDR1 is SGDLS and CDR2 is YYNGEE.

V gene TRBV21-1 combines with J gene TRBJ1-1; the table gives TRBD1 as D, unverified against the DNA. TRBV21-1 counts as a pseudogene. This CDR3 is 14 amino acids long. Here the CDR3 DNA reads TGTGCCAGCAGCATCCCGGACAGGGACACTGAAGCTTTCTTT. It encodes CASSIPDRDTEAFF.

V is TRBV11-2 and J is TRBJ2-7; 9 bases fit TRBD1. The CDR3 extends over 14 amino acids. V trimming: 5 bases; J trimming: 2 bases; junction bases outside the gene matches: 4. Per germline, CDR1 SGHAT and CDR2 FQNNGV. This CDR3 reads CASSPDRGAYEQYF. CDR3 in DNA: TGTGCCAGCAGCCCGGACAGGGGCGCCTACGAGCAGTACTTC.